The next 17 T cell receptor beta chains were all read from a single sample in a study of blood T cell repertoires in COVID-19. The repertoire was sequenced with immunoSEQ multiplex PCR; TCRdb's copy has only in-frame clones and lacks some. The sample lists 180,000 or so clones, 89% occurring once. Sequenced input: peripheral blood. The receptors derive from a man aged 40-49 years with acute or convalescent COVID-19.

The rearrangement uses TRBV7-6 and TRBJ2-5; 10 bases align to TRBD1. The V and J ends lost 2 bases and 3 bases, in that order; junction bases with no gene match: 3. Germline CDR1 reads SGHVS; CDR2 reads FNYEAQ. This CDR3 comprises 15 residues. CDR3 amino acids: CASSLTGTGEETQYF. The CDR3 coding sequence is TGTGCCAGCAGCTTAACAGGGACAGGGGAAGAGACCCAGTACTTC.

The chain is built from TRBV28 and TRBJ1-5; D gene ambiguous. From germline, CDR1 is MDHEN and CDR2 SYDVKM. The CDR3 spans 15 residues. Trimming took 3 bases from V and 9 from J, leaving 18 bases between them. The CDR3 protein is CASSLVGSAHRPQHF. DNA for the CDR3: TGTGCCAGCAGTTTGGTCGGTTCCGCTCATAGGCCCCAGCATTTT.

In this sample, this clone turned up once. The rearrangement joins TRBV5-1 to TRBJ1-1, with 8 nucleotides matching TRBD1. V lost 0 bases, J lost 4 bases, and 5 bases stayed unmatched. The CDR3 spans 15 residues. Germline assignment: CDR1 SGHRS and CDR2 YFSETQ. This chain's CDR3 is CASSLAGQGGTEAFF. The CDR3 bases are TGCGCCAGCAGCTTGGCCGGACAGGGAGGCACTGAAGCTTTCTTT.

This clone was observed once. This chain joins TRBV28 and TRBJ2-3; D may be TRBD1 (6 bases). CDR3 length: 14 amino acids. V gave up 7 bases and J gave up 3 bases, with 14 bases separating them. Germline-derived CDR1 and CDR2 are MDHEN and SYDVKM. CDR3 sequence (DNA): TGTGCCAGCACCTGGGGGCAGGGGACAGATACGCAGTATTTT. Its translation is CASTWGQGTDTQYF. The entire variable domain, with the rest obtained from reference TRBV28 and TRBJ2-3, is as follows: DVKVTQSSRYLVKRTGEKVFLECVQDMDHENMFWYRQDPGLGLRLIYFSYDVKMKEKGDIPEGYSVSREKKERFSLILESASTNQTSMYLCASTWGQGTDTQYFGPGTRLTVL.

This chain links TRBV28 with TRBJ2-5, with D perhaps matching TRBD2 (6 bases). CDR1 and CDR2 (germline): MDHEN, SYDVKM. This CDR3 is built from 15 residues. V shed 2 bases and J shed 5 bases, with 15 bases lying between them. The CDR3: CASSLGGFSRETQYF. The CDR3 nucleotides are TGTGCCAGCAGTTTAGGGGGGTTCAGCAGGGAGACCCAGTACTTC.

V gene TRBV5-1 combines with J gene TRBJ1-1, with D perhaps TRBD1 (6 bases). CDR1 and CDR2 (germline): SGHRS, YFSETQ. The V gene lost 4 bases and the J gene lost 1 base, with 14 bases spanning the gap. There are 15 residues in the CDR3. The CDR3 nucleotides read TGCGCCAGCAGCAATGGTCTGACAGGGAACACTGAAGCTTTCTTT. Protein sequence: CASSNGLTGNTEAFF.

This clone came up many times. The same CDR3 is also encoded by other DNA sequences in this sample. The CDR3 sequence: CAISEVAGKGSEPQHF. The CDR3 DNA follows: TGTGCCATCAGTGAGGTGGCAGGGAAGGGATCAGAGCCCCAGCATTTT. The chain links TRBV10-3 to TRBJ1-5; a weak D match, TRBD1 (5 bases). The length of the CDR3 is 16 residues. V lost 2 bases and J 8 bases, leaving 19 bases between the germline ends. Germline V CDR1 and CDR2: ENHRY, SYGVKD.

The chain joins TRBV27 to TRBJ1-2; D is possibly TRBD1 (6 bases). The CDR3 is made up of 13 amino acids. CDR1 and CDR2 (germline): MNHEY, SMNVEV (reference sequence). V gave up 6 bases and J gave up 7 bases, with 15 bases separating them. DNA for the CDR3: TGTGCCAGCAGCCCCCTGCGGGGGGCTGGCTACACCTTC. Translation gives CASSPLRGAGYTF.

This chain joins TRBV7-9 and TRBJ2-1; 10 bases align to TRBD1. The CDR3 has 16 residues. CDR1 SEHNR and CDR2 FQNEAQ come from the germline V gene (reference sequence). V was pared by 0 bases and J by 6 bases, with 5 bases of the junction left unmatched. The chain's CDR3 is CASSLATGTGANEQFF. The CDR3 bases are TGTGCCAGCAGCTTAGCTACCGGGACAGGGGCCAATGAGCAGTTCTTC. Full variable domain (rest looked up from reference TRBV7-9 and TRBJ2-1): DTGVSQNPRHKITKRGQNVTFRCDPISEHNRLYWYRQTLGQGPEFLTYFQNEAQLEKSRLLSDRFSAERPKGSFSTLEIQRTEQGDSAMYLCASSLATGTGANEQFFGPGTRLTVL.

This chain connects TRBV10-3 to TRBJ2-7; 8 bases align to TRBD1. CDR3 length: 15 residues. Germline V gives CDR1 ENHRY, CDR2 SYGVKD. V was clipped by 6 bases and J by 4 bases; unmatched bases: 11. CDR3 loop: CAISLDRGRYYEQYF. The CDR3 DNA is TGTGCCATCAGCCTCGACAGGGGCAGGTATTACGAGCAGTACTTC.

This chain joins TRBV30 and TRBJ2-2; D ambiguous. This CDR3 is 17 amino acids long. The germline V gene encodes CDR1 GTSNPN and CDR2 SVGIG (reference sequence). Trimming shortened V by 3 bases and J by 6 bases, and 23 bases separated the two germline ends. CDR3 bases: TGTGCCTGGAGCGATAGAGTGCGGATCCTCACTCCCGGGGAGCTGTTTTTT. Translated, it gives CAWSDRVRILTPGELFF.

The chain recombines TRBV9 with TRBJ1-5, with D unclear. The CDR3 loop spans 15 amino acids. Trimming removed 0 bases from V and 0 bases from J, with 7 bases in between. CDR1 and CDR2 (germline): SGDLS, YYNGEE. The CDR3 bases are TGTGCCAGCAGCGTAGGAGGGAATAGCAATCAGCCCCAGCATTTT. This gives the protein CASSVGGNSNQPQHF.

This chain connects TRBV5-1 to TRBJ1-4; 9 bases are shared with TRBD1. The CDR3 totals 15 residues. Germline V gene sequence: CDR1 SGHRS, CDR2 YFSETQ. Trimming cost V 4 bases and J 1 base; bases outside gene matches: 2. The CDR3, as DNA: TGCGCCAGCAGCGTGACAGGGGGAACTAATGAAAAACTGTTTTTT. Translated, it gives CASSVTGGTNEKLFF.

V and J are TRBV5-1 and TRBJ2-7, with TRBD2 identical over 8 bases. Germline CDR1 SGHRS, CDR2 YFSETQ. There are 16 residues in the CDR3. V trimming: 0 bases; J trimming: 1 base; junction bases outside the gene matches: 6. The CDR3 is CASSLDLSGGSYEQYF. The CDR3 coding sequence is TGCGCCAGCAGCTTGGATCTCAGCGGGGGTTCCTACGAGCAGTACTTC.

CDR3 bases: TGTGCCAGCAGTGAAGCGCGCGGACAGGGTACAGAAGAGACCCAGTACTTC. This translates into CASSEARGQGTEETQYF. The rearrangement uses TRBV2 and TRBJ2-5; 8 nucleotides align to TRBD1. V gave up 0 bases and J gave up 3 bases; unmatched junction bases: 9. Germline CDR1 is SNHLY and CDR2 is FYNNEI. The CDR3 spans 17 residues. The full variable domain, with the rest looked up from reference TRBV2 and TRBJ2-5, is EPEVTQTPSHQVTQMGQEVILRCVPISNHLYFYWYRQILGQKVEFLVSFYNNEISEKSEIFDDQFSVERPDGSNFTLKIRSTKLEDSAMYFCASSEARGQGTEETQYFGPGTRLLVL.

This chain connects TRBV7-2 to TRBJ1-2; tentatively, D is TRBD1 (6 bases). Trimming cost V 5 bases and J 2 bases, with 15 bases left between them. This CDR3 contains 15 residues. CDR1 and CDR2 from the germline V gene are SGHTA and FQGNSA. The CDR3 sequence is CASSPHRAQNYGYTF. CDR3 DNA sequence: TGTGCCAGCAGCCCCCACAGGGCTCAGAACTATGGCTACACCTTC.

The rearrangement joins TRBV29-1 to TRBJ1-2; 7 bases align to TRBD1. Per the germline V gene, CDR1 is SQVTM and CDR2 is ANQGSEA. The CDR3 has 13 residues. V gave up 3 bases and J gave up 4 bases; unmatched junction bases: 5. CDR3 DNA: TGCAGCGTTGATAAGGGGGCAAGCTATGGCTACACCTTC. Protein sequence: CSVDKGASYGYTF. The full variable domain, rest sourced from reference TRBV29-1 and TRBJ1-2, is SAVISQKPSRDICQRGTSLTIQCQVDSQVTMMFWYRQQPGQSLTLIATANQGSEATYESGFVIDKFPISRPNLTFSTLTVSNMSPEDSSIYLCSVDKGASYGYTFGSGTRLTVV.